This T cell receptor beta chain appears in the sequencing data of a study of persistence of HIV-infected CD4 T cells. The immunoSEQ assay was version 4, run in survey mode. Profiling relied on immunoSEQ multiplex PCR, and the TCRdb table lists in-frame clones only, not all of them. The table records 15,000 to 25,000 clones, more than 75% of them present only once. The stimulus was lysate of CMV-infected fibroblasts, around 10 ug/mL. Sorting selected CD4+ T cells upregulating both CD40 ligand and CD69. In the case of this clone: What it recognizes is unknown.

The CDR3 has 15 amino acids. Trimming cost V 5 bases and J 6 bases; bases outside gene matches: 8. Germline-derived CDR1 and CDR2 are MDHEN and SYDVKM. This TCR was sampled from an adult man with HIV who was CMV-seropositive. The starting material was CD4+ T cells sorted from PBMCs after approximately 20-hour stimulation, obtained from a patient who received antiretroviral therapy. The V call is TRBV28, the J call TRBJ2-7, with 12 positions matching TRBD1. In nucleotides, the CDR3 is TGTGCCAGCAGTGCTCCCGGGACAGGGGGCGGCGAGCAGTACTTC. Encoded protein: CASSAPGTGGGEQYF. Full variable domain (outside the CDR3, taken from reference TRBV28 and TRBJ2-7): DVKVTQSSRYLVKRTGEKVFLECVQDMDHENMFWYRQDPGLGLRLIYFSYDVKMKEKGDIPEGYSVSREKKERFSLILESASTNQTSMYLCASSAPGTGGGEQYFGPGTRLTVT.